The 13 T cell receptor beta chains given below trace back to one sample, sequenced in a study of early T cells in non-severe SARS-CoV-2 infection. Each CDR3 protein gets one entry after TCRdb re-called the 5' RACE reads with MiXCR. The sample records about 26,000 distinct CDR3 sequences, roughly 4.1% being singletons. Sequenced material: whole blood. Every receptor here comes from an adult who was a healthcare worker with PCR-confirmed SARS-CoV-2 infection or an uninfected control (not recorded which).

This clonotype was detected ten times or more. V is TRBV11-2 and J is TRBJ2-1; a weak D match, TRBD2 (6 bases). The CDR3 has 15 amino acids. Germline CDR1 SGHAT, CDR2 FQNNGV. V shed 1 base and J shed 3 bases, with 10 bases lying between them. In DNA form, the CDR3 reads TGTGCCAGCAGCTTAGTCGGGGGTCTCTACAATGAGCAGTTCTTC. Translated, it gives CASSLVGGLYNEQFF.

In its sample, this clonotype was seen many times. The chain is built from TRBV10-3 and TRBJ2-1; D uncertain. Germline values: CDR1 ENHRY, CDR2 SYGVKD. Deletions cut 5 bases from V and 6 bases from J, with 8 bases between. There are 12 residues in the CDR3. CDR3 region: CAISPGINEQFF. The CDR3 DNA reads as TGTGCCATCAGTCCAGGTATCAATGAGCAGTTCTTC.

This clonotype was counted many times. The chain combines TRBV20-1 with TRBJ2-5; D is possibly TRBD2 (7 bases). This CDR3 is built from 14 residues. The germline V gene has CDR1 DFQATT and CDR2 SNEGSKA (reference sequence). Trimming stripped 3 bases from V and 4 bases from J, with 15 bases between. The CDR3 DNA sequence: TGCAGTGCTAGGGCGCGGGGGCCCACAGAGACCCAGTACTTC. It yields the protein CSARARGPTETQYF.

This clonotype appeared many times. The rearrangement links TRBV18 to TRBJ2-2; D is uncertain. This CDR3 region has 13 residues. V was cut by 6 bases and J by 0 bases, with 5 bases left in between. CDR1 is KGHSH and CDR2 is LQKENI in the germline V gene. CDR3 DNA sequence: TGTGCCAGCTCGGCAGCGAACACCGGGGAGCTGTTTTTT. It is translated as CASSAANTGELFF.

Many counts were recorded for this clonotype. This chain joins TRBV7-9 and TRBJ1-4, with D possibly being TRBD1 (6 bases). Trimming pared 5 bases from V and 6 bases from J, leaving 13 bases between. Germline lookup yields CDR1 SEHNR and CDR2 FQNEAQ (reference sequence). The CDR3 is 14 amino acids. In DNA form, the CDR3 reads TGTGCCAGCAGCCCGCGACAGGATTATGAAAAACTGTTTTTT. Translating it yields CASSPRQDYEKLFF.

This clonotype was counted ten times or more. V gene TRBV29-1 combines with J gene TRBJ1-2; no clear D. The CDR3 has 11 residues. Germline CDR1 and CDR2: SQVTM and ANQGSEA. With 6 bases removed from V and 8 bases from J, the gap between germline ends came to 13 bases. The CDR3: CSVVTRSGYTF. The CDR3 region has the DNA TGCAGCGTGGTAACCAGAAGCGGCTACACCTTC.

Many counts were recorded for this clonotype. The chain links TRBV6-1 to TRBJ1-2; TRBD1 aligns across 9 bases. V trimming: 0 bases; J trimming: 4 bases; junction bases outside the gene matches: 6. The CDR3 consists of 16 residues. The germline CDR1 and CDR2 sequences are MNHNS and SASEGT. The CDR3 nucleotides read TGTGCCAGCAGTGAAGCGTTGACAGGGGGTGGCTATGGCTACACCTTC. This sequence encodes CASSEALTGGGYGYTF.

The J gene is TRBJ2-1, the V gene TRBV10-1; the D gene is possibly TRBD2 (6 bases). Looked up from germline, CDR1 is WNHNN and CDR2 is SYGVQD (reference sequence). V was trimmed by 6 bases and J by 4 bases, leaving 16 bases between them. The CDR3 spans 15 residues. As DNA, the CDR3 is TGCGCCAGCAGCGAACCGGGACTCGGATACAATGAGCAGTTCTTC. As protein: CASSEPGLGYNEQFF.

This clonotype was seen more than once but under ten times. The chain carries TRBV12-3 or TRBV12-4 and TRBJ2-5; TRBD1 aligns across 10 bases. After removal of 6 bases from V and 2 bases from J, the junction contained 6 bases not matched to a gene. The CDR3 sequence is 15 residues long. As DNA, the CDR3 is TGTGCCAGCAGCCCCGGGACAGGGGATCAAGAGACCCAGTACTTC. Its protein product is CASSPGTGDQETQYF.

This clonotype occurred many times. The J gene is TRBJ2-3, the V gene TRBV7-2; tentatively, D is TRBD2 (6 bases). The CDR3 is 15 residues long. Deletions cut 0 bases from V and 0 bases from J, with 7 bases between. Germline loops: CDR1 SGHTA, CDR2 FQGNSA. CDR3 nucleotides: TGTGCCAGCAGCTTAGCGGGGACTAGCACAGATACGCAGTATTTT. This gives the protein CASSLAGTSTDTQYF.

This chain links TRBV12-3 or TRBV12-4 with TRBJ1-2, with 7 bases matching TRBD1. The V and J ends lost 6 bases and 8 bases, in that order; junction bases with no gene match: 9. The CDR3 is 13 amino acids. CDR3 protein: CASSPRDRVGYTF. In nucleotides, the CDR3 is TGTGCCAGCAGCCCCCGGGACAGAGTGGGCTACACCTTC.

In DNA, the CDR3 is TGTGCCAGCAGCTTGGAGCAGGGGGGCTACAATGAGCAGTTCTTC. Protein product: CASSLEQGGYNEQFF. The chain links TRBV5-6 to TRBJ2-1; tentative D call: TRBD1 (7 bases). This CDR3 spans 15 amino acids. V dropped 0 bases and J dropped 3 bases, with 10 bases sitting between them. Looked up from germline, CDR1 is SGHDT and CDR2 is YYEEEE.

The DNA for the CDR3 is TGCGCCAGCAGCCCACTAGCGGGGGGGCCGGGCAATGAGCAGTTCTTC. Translated, it gives CASSPLAGGPGNEQFF. The chain combines TRBV10-2 with TRBJ2-1; 13 positions agree with TRBD2. The germline V gene encodes CDR1 WSHSY and CDR2 SAAADI. Trimming cost V 6 bases and J 6 bases; bases outside gene matches: 8. CDR3 size: 16 residues.